These 15 T cell receptor beta chains were all obtained from the same sample, sequenced in a study of control samples from healthy donors and cancer patients. The method was immunoSEQ multiplex PCR; TCRdb's version includes in-frame clones alone and lacks a portion of them. In the table there are roughly 200,000 clones, approximately 91% of which are singletons. Sequencing was done on a sample of blood. These receptors came from a man aged 25-40 years in good health.

V and J are TRBV18 and TRBJ1-4, with 7 bases matching TRBD1. V was pared by 5 bases and J by 5 bases, with 8 bases of the junction left unmatched. Germline V gene sequence: CDR1 KGHSH, CDR2 LQKENI. This CDR3 spans 15 amino acids. The CDR3, as DNA: TGTGCCAGCTCATCTACAGGGGCGCCGAATGAAAAACTGTTTTTT. Translating gives CASSSTGAPNEKLFF.

Comment on this clone: This sample includes further DNA sequences coding for the same CDR3. The chain is built from TRBV5-4 and TRBJ2-7, with D possibly TRBD2 on 5 matching bases. V lost 0 bases and J 3 bases, leaving 7 bases between the germline ends. Germline CDR1 SGHNT, CDR2 YYREEE (reference sequence). The CDR3 extends over 13 amino acids. The CDR3 loop reads CASSLGGGYEQYF. The CDR3 bases are TGTGCCAGCAGCTTGGGTGGAGGCTACGAGCAGTACTTC.

This chain joins TRBV14 and TRBJ1-1; TRBD1 agrees at 7 bases. The V gene end was trimmed by 4 bases and the J gene end by 4 bases; junction bases not matched to a gene: 3. Germline V gene lookup returns CDR1 SGHDN and CDR2 FVKESK. The CDR3 is 13 residues long. The CDR3 bases are TGTGCCAGCAGCCTCACAGGGGTCACTGAAGCTTTCTTT. Translating it yields CASSLTGVTEAFF.

The chain carries TRBV30 and TRBJ1-2, with no clear D. CDR1 is GTSNPN, CDR2 SVGIG, per germline (reference sequence). V was trimmed by 4 bases and J by 4 bases, leaving 19 bases between them. There are 15 residues in the CDR3. CDR3 in amino acids: CAWNPGGMSPYGYTF. The CDR3 DNA is TGTGCCTGGAACCCGGGAGGGATGTCTCCCTATGGCTACACCTTC. The variable domain in full, with the rest retrieved from reference TRBV30 and TRBJ1-2, is SQTIHQWPATLVQPVGSPLSLECTVEGTSNPNLYWYRQAAGRGLQLLFYSVGIGQISSEVPQNLSASRPQDRQFILSSKKLLLSDSGFYLCAWNPGGMSPYGYTFGSGTRLTVV.

The chain joins TRBV2 to TRBJ2-2; 9 positions agree with TRBD1. The CDR3 runs 15 residues. V lost 4 bases and J lost 5; bases outside the gene matches: 5. The germline V gene has CDR1 SNHLY and CDR2 FYNNEI. The DNA for the CDR3 is TGTGCCAGCAGTGGATCGGGACAGGGTACCGGGGAGCTGTTTTTT. Translation gives CASSGSGQGTGELFF.

The chain links TRBV7-8 to TRBJ2-6; no clear D gene. With 0 bases removed from V and 4 bases from J, the gap between germline ends came to 4 bases. The CDR3 runs 14 residues. Per germline, CDR1 SGHVS and CDR2 FQNEAQ. CDR3 in DNA: TGTGCCAGCAGCTTAGCATCGGGGGCCAACGTCCTGACTTTC. It is translated as CASSLASGANVLTF.

This chain uses TRBV20-1 with TRBJ2-3; D may be TRBD2 (7 bases). Germline V gene lookup returns CDR1 DFQATT and CDR2 SNEGSKA (reference sequence). The CDR3 totals 17 residues. V gave up 3 bases and J gave up 6 bases, with 25 bases separating them. The CDR3 reads CSASALRGAPKGDTQYF. The CDR3 nucleotides read TGCAGTGCTAGTGCTTTACGGGGGGCGCCAAAGGGTGATACGCAGTATTTT.

V and J are TRBV7-9 and TRBJ2-1; 7 bases match TRBD2. Germline V gene sequence: CDR1 SEHNR, CDR2 FQNEAQ (reference sequence). Unmatched junction bases numbered 7, after V lost 0 bases and J lost 8 bases. The CDR3 spans 15 residues. In nucleotides, the CDR3 is TGTGCCAGCAGCTTAGCCGGGACTATTGGCGATGAGCAGTTCTTC. This translates into CASSLAGTIGDEQFF.

V is TRBV30 and J is TRBJ2-3, with D maybe TRBD1 (5 bases). In germline, CDR1 is GTSNPN, CDR2 SVGIG (reference sequence). V dropped 0 bases and J dropped 1 base, with 14 bases sitting between them. The CDR3 runs to 16 residues. Written as DNA, the CDR3 is TGTGCCTGGAGTGTACTTTCAGGGTGGGGCACAGATACGCAGTATTTT. As protein: CAWSVLSGWGTDTQYF.

The genes are TRBV11-2 and TRBJ2-5, with TRBD1 matching over 12 bases. Germline-derived CDR1 and CDR2 are SGHAT and FQNNGV. J was trimmed by 3 bases and V by 5 bases; bases with no gene match: 10. This CDR3 spans 17 amino acids. The CDR3 region is CASSPGKGQGAEETQYF. Here the CDR3 DNA reads TGTGCCAGCAGCCCAGGGAAGGGACAGGGGGCTGAAGAGACCCAGTACTTC.

The J gene is TRBJ2-3, the V gene TRBV2; no definite D call. The CDR3 has 12 residues. The germline V gene has CDR1 SNHLY and CDR2 FYNNEI. V shed 5 bases and J shed 4 bases, with 7 bases lying between them. The CDR3 region is CASSSIPDTQYF. The CDR3 DNA follows: TGTGCCAGCAGTTCCATACCAGATACGCAGTATTTT.

The rearrangement links TRBV10-3 to TRBJ1-2; 12 bases match TRBD1. The germline V gene encodes CDR1 ENHRY and CDR2 SYGVKD. With 5 bases clipped from V and 6 bases from J, the junction kept 4 bases outside the gene matches. This CDR3 is built from 14 residues. The CDR3 DNA follows: TGTGCCATCAGTCCGGGACAGGGGGCAGATGGCTACACCTTC. This translates into CAISPGQGADGYTF.

This CDR3 is CATSDPLKDGDTDTQYF. The CDR3 region has the DNA TGTGCCACCAGTGATCCGCTAAAAGACGGAGACACAGATACGCAGTATTTT. This chain connects TRBV24-1 to TRBJ2-3; D is uncertain. The CDR3 contains 17 residues. Trimming removed 3 bases from V and 2 bases from J, with 17 bases in between. The germline V gene encodes CDR1 KGHDR and CDR2 SFDVKD.

V is TRBV2 and J is TRBJ2-1; TRBD2 matches at 12 bases. From germline, CDR1 is SNHLY and CDR2 FYNNEI. This CDR3 has 17 residues. The V and J ends lost 4 bases and 7 bases, in that order; junction bases with no gene match: 11. For the CDR3, the DNA is TGTGCCAGCAGTGGTCTAGCGGGGGGGCGGAGCGGGAATGAGCAGTTCTTC. Its protein is CASSGLAGGRSGNEQFF. Looking up the rest from reference TRBV2 and TRBJ2-1 gives the full variable domain: EPEVTQTPSHQVTQMGQEVILRCVPISNHLYFYWYRQILGQKVEFLVSFYNNEISEKSEIFDDQFSVERPDGSNFTLKIRSTKLEDSAMYFCASSGLAGGRSGNEQFFGPGTRLTVL.

The chain combines TRBV5-1 with TRBJ1-1, with D tentatively TRBD1 (6 bases). This CDR3 is 15 amino acids long. V lost 1 base and J lost 1, with 11 bases in between. Germline V gene data show CDR1 as SGHRS and CDR2 as YFSETQ. The CDR3 loop reads CASSLLGGSNTEAFF. CDR3 DNA: TGCGCCAGCAGCTTGCTGGGGGGCTCGAACACTGAAGCTTTCTTT.